This T cell receptor beta chain was profiled in a study of T cells in tuberculosis. The CDR3 has 16 amino acids. Per germline, CDR1 LNHNV and CDR2 YYDKDF (reference sequence). Trimming took 1 base from V and 3 from J, leaving 15 bases between them. Profiling relied on immunoSEQ multiplex PCR, and the TCRdb table lists in-frame clones only, not all of them. The sample shows 30,000 or so clones, almost 90% of them seen only once. The V call is TRBV15, the J call TRBJ1-1; tentatively, D is TRBD1 (6 bases). The clonotype was recovered from a donor aged 5 to 30 with latent tuberculosis or without tuberculosis infection. The sample consisted of PBMCs. CDR3 DNA: TGTGCCACCAGCAGAGTTTGGGGGGGCCGGGACACTGAAGCTTTCTTT. Translating it yields CATSRVWGGRDTEAFF.